This T cell receptor (beta chain) was sequenced during a study of shared clonotypes between healthy human individuals. Study-level background: The study used three CD4 naive, three CD4 memory, two CD8 naive and one CD8 memory plate per donor.

Turning to this clone: Its antigen is undetermined.

In the naive CD8 group, cells lacked CD45RO and were positively selected for CCR7, so terminally differentiated effector memory CD45RA+ cells were left out. The CDR3 covers 12 residues. V shed 7 bases and J shed 7 bases, with 14 bases lying between them. CDR1 is MNHEY and CDR2 is SMNVEV in the germline V gene (reference sequence). Libraries were prepared by immunoSEQ multiplex PCR; TCRdb keeps only in-frame clonotypes and omits some of them. The table has about 2.1 million clones, 93% seen once; the top ten hold less than 2%. General study points: A limitation of the genetic and exposure-history diversity represented arose from few donors.

The TCR originated in a man aged 18-30 years in good health. Some clones in this sample may be carry-over from other donors' samples. Sequencing input: naive CD8+ T cells from PBMCs. V usage is TRBV27 and J usage is TRBJ2-7, with a weak D call TRBD2 (5 bases). The CDR3 sequence: CASTHRGEEQYF. The DNA of the CDR3 is TGTGCCAGCACCCACCGGGGAGAAGAGCAGTACTTC.